The rows below give T cell receptor beta chains drawn from one sample of a study of blood T cell repertoires in COVID-19. Sequencing was performed with immunoSEQ multiplex PCR; in TCRdb, only in-frame clones are kept and a portion is missing. The repertoire holds approximately 120,000 clones, with approximately 90% as singletons. Specimen: peripheral blood. These receptors originate from a human donor in a cohort sampled during active COVID-19. Both conserved end residues are part of each CDR3. D genes are given only for firm matches. A row's size may be missing; if present it is once, few, many or a size class.

TRBD1,TRBJ1-2,TRBV2,NA,CASRRTGLNYGYTF,TGTGCCAGCAGAAGGACAGGGCTAAACTATGGCTACACCTTC
NA,TRBJ1-1,TRBV6-6,NA,CAIRGGGEAEAFF,TGTGCCATTAGGGGGGGAGGTGAAGCTGAAGCTTTCTTT
NA,TRBJ2-2,TRBV7-3,NA,CASSLTVGSTGELFF,TGTGCCAGCAGCTTAACCGTCGGTAGCACCGGGGAGCTGTTTTTT
TRBD2,TRBJ2-7,TRBV7-2,NA,CASSLAGAGVRSAQYF,TGTGCCAGCAGCTTAGCGGGCGCGGGAGTCCGGTCAGCGCAGTACTTC
NA,TRBJ1-3,TRBV14,NA,CASRYSGNTIYF,TGTGCCAGCAGGTACTCTGGAAACACCATATATTTT
TRBD1,TRBJ1-2,TRBV19,NA,CASSARQGANYGYTF,TGTGCCAGTAGTGCCCGACAGGGGGCGAACTATGGCTACACCTTC
NA,TRBJ1-1,TRBV18,few,CASSPGTQEAFF,TGTGCCAGCTCACCAGGGACACAGGAAGCTTTCTTT
NA,TRBJ2-5,TRBV7-7,once,CASSSHLPGLGTQYF,TGTGCCAGCAGCTCCCACCTGCCAGGGTTGGGGACCCAGTACTTC
TRBD2,TRBJ2-3,TRBV7-9,NA,CASRVAGSTDTQYF,TGTGCCAGCAGAGTAGCGGGAAGCACAGATACGCAGTATTTT
NA,TRBJ1-4,TRBV9,NA,CASSVDPGTTNEKLFF,TGTGCCAGCAGCGTAGACCCAGGAACAACTAATGAAAAACTGTTTTTT
TRBD1,TRBJ2-3,TRBV9,NA,CASSVAVGQGTDTQYF,TGTGCCAGCAGCGTCGCCGTTGGACAGGGCACAGATACGCAGTATTTT
TRBD1,TRBJ1-1,TRBV5-1,NA,CASSHGPGGNTEAFF,TGCGCCAGCAGCCACGGCCCAGGGGGGAACACTGAAGCTTTCTTT
TRBD1,TRBJ1-2,TRBV4-2,NA,CASSQGPSGQGSFGYTF,TGTGCCAGCAGCCAAGGTCCTTCGGGACAGGGGTCATTCGGCTACACCTTC
TRBD1,TRBJ2-1,TRBV4-1,NA,CASSQEPGQGNNEQFF,TGCGCCAGCAGCCAAGAGCCGGGACAGGGAAACAATGAGCAGTTCTTC